These 8 T cell receptor beta chains were sequenced from one sample in a study of beta chain features in type 1 diabetes. Expressed TCRB transcripts were sequenced, since all the RNA that had been isolated was reverse transcribed. Data came from immunoSEQ multiplex PCR; TCRdb stores just in-frame clones and leaves some out. The sample contains fewer than 650,000 clones, roughly 15% of which appear only once. Sequenced: naive CD4+ T cells from blood. The receptors were sampled from a man aged 18 to 29 in good health.

This clone was counted between two and nine times. The chain recombines TRBV28 with TRBJ2-7; D unclear. The germline CDR1 and CDR2 sequences are MDHEN and SYDVKM. The CDR3 length is 13 residues. Trimming took off 8 bases at V and 4 bases at J, with 15 bases between the two ends. CDR3 bases: TGTGCCAGCGGCAAGGGCACTTTGTACGAGCAGTACTTC. Its translation is CASGKGTLYEQYF.

This sequence joins TRBV27 and TRBJ2-3; D ambiguous. CDR1 is MNHEY, CDR2 SMNVEV, per germline (reference sequence). This CDR3 has 16 residues. V dropped 1 base and J dropped 0 bases, with 11 bases sitting between them. CDR3 residues: CASSLLWGTSTDTQYF. CDR3 nucleotides: TGTGCCAGCAGTTTATTGTGGGGAACTAGCACAGATACGCAGTATTTT.

This clone showed up just a few times. The V and J genes are TRBV5-1 and TRBJ2-7; 12 bases line up with TRBD2. Losses at the gene ends were 4 bases for V and 7 bases for J; bases not matched to a gene: 9. This CDR3 has 15 residues. Germline V gives CDR1 SGHRS, CDR2 YFSETQ. CDR3 DNA: TGCGCCAGCAGCGAAGGACTAGCGGGACCGGAGGAGCAGTACTTC. Protein sequence: CASSEGLAGPEEQYF.

V is TRBV18 and J is TRBJ2-7, with 10 bases that match TRBD2. V lost 5 bases and J lost 5; bases outside the gene matches: 3. This CDR3 has 13 amino acids. Germline-derived CDR1 and CDR2 are KGHSH and LQKENI. The CDR3 coding sequence is TGTGCCAGCTCATCTAGCGGGAGTCACGAGCAGTACTTC. Amino acid sequence: CASSSSGSHEQYF.

This clone was counted between two and nine times. The chain uses TRBV5-4 and TRBJ2-1; 8 nucleotides align to TRBD1. This CDR3 comprises 15 residues. The V and J ends lost 6 bases and 2 bases, in that order; junction bases with no gene match: 7. CDR1 is SGHNT, CDR2 YYREEE, per germline (reference sequence). In DNA, the CDR3 is TGTGCCAGCACCTCCCGGGACAGGACCTACAATGAGCAGTTCTTC. This sequence encodes CASTSRDRTYNEQFF.

This clone was observed a few times. The gene calls are TRBV2 and TRBJ2-6; tentatively, D is TRBD2 (5 bases). Germline V gene lookup returns CDR1 SNHLY and CDR2 FYNNEI. There are 15 residues in the CDR3. The V end was cut by 8 bases, the J end by 0 bases, with 11 bases between. CDR3 nucleotides: TGTGCCAGCCGCCTGAGGGACTCTGGGGCCAACGTCCTGACTTTC. This encodes CASRLRDSGANVLTF.

This clone was observed a handful of times. Other DNA sequences in this specimen translate into the identical CDR3. This chain connects TRBV9 to TRBJ2-3; TRBD2 aligns across 8 bases. The CDR3 loop spans 15 amino acids. Looked up from germline, CDR1 is SGDLS and CDR2 is YYNGEE. With V trimmed by 0 bases and J by 1 base, 1 base remained unmatched. The CDR3 DNA is TGTGCCAGCAGCGTAGGTAGCGGGGGCACAGATACGCAGTATTTT. Protein sequence: CASSVGSGGTDTQYF. The whole variable domain, remainder taken from reference TRBV9 and TRBJ2-3, is DSGVTQTPKHLITATGQRVTLRCSPRSGDLSVYWYQQSLDQGLQFLIQYYNGEERAKGNILERFSAQQFPDLHSELNLSSLELGDSALYFCASSVGSGGTDTQYFGPGTRLTVL.

The CDR3, as DNA: TGTGCCAGTAGTATAGAAAGGGTTAAGCAGCCCCAGCATTTT. Translated: CASSIERVKQPQHF. The chain joins TRBV19 to TRBJ1-5; D ambiguous. The CDR3 sequence is 14 residues long. Germline loops: CDR1 LNHDA, CDR2 SQIVND (reference sequence). Trimming took off 0 bases at V and 7 bases at J, with 10 bases between the two ends.